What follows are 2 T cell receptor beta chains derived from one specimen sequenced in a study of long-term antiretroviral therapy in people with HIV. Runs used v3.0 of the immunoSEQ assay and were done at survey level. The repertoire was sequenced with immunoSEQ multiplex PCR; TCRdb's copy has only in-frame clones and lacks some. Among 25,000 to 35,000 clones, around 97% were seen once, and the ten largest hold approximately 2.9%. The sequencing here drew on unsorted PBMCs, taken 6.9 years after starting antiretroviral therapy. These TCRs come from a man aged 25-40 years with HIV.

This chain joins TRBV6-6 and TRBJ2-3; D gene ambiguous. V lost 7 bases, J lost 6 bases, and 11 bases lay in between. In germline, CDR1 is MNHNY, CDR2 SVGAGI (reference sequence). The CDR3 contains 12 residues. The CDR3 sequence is CASTNLPDTQYF. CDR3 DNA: TGTGCCAGCACGAATCTACCGGATACGCAGTATTTT.

Here the CDR3 DNA reads TGCGCCAGCAGCCAGTGGGGGACTAGCGGGATTAGCACAGATACGCAGTATTTT. Translation: CASSQWGTSGISTDTQYF. The chain links TRBV4-1 to TRBJ2-3; TRBD2 matches at 13 bases. V trimming: 3 bases; J trimming: 0 bases; junction bases outside the gene matches: 6. CDR3 length: 18 amino acids. Per the germline V gene, CDR1 is MGHRA and CDR2 is YSYEKL.